The sequence of this T cell receptor (beta chain) was determined in a study of patients and donors after allogeneic stem cell transplantation. Germline loops: CDR1 SGHDN, CDR2 FVKESK. The CDR3 runs 16 residues. Germline trimming cut 2 bases from V and 4 bases from J; bases unmatched to any gene: 9. This clonotype has a handful of counts. Using its own MiXCR run on the RT-PCR reads, TCRdb lists one record per CDR3 protein. The table shows 900,000 to 1,000,000 distinct CDR3 sequences, with about a sixth occurring only once. The sequence was obtained from a human donor who was either an allogeneic HSCT recipient or a stem cell or donor lymphocyte infusion donor (not recorded which). It is not recorded whose cells these are; they may come from a transplant donor. The sample consisted of blood, either unsorted or a sorted T cell fraction (not recorded which). The chain recombines TRBV14 with TRBJ1-2, with 8 bases aligning to TRBD1. The CDR3 sequence: CASSQTTGGKTYGYTF. CDR3 coding DNA: TGTGCCAGCAGCCAAACAACAGGGGGGAAGACCTATGGCTACACCTTC. The full variable domain, with the rest looked up from reference TRBV14 and TRBJ1-2, is EAGVTQFPSHSVIEKGQTVTLRCDPISGHDNLYWYRRVMGKEIKFLLHFVKESKQDESGMPNNRFLAERTGGTYSTLKVQPAELEDSGVYFCASSQTTGGKTYGYTFGSGTRLTVV.